Each of the 9 T cell receptor beta chains below was sequenced from the same sample in a study of control samples from healthy donors and cancer patients. Profiling relied on immunoSEQ multiplex PCR, and the TCRdb table lists in-frame clones only, not all of them. The sample carries approximately 100,000 clones, over 65% recorded once. The sample consisted of blood. All receptors derive from a woman in her thirties or forties in good health.

The V and J genes are TRBV27 and TRBJ1-1; D is uncertain. The V gene lost 5 bases and the J gene lost 10 bases, with 14 bases spanning the gap. The CDR3 is 12 residues long. Looked up from germline, CDR1 is MNHEY and CDR2 is SMNVEV (reference sequence). The CDR3 here is CASSAGEGRAFF. The CDR3 coding sequence is TGTGCCAGCAGTGCCGGGGAGGGCCGAGCTTTCTTT.

The CDR3 here is CATSDSPGQGGTDTQYF. CDR3 sequence (DNA): TGTGCCACCAGTGATTCGCCGGGACAGGGGGGAACAGATACGCAGTATTTT. The chain couples TRBV24-1 to TRBJ2-3, with 11 nucleotides matching TRBD1. Trimming cost V 2 bases and J 3 bases; bases outside gene matches: 6. Germline loops: CDR1 KGHDR, CDR2 SFDVKD. This CDR3 spans 17 amino acids.

This clone was seen once. CDR3 DNA sequence: TGTGCCAGCAGCTTCCCCGGCGCTAATGAGCAGTTCTTC. The encoded protein is CASSFPGANEQFF. This rearrangement joins TRBV5-4 to TRBJ2-1; D is ambiguous. CDR3 length: 13 amino acids. V lost 2 bases to trimming and J lost 7 bases, with 10 bases between them. Looked up from germline, CDR1 is SGHNT and CDR2 is YYREEE (reference sequence).

The chain combines TRBV18 with TRBJ1-1, with 10 bases that match TRBD1. J gave up 5 bases and V 8 bases, and 8 bases lay outside the gene matches. Germline V gene data show CDR1 as KGHSH and CDR2 as LQKENI. The CDR3 is 14 amino acids. The CDR3 loop is CASPPDRGKTEAFF. For the CDR3, the DNA is TGTGCCAGCCCTCCGGACAGGGGGAAGACTGAAGCTTTCTTT.

The chain carries TRBV2 and TRBJ2-1, with TRBD1 identical over 7 bases. The ends lost 6 bases at V and 10 bases at J; junction bases unmatched: 3. Germline loops: CDR1 SNHLY, CDR2 FYNNEI. The CDR3 has 11 residues. CDR3 amino acids: CASRRDREQFF. CDR3 coding DNA: TGTGCCAGCAGACGGGACAGAGAGCAGTTCTTC.

The chain carries TRBV4-1 and TRBJ1-4, with TRBD1 matching 7 bases. J was trimmed by 8 bases and V by 4 bases; bases with no gene match: 10. From germline, CDR1 is MGHRA and CDR2 YSYEKL. The CDR3 has 15 amino acids. This CDR3 reads CASSRTGAAGEKLFF. The DNA for the CDR3 is TGCGCCAGCAGCCGAACAGGGGCCGCGGGCGAAAAACTGTTTTTT.

V is TRBV12-3 or TRBV12-4 and J is TRBJ2-7, with D possibly being TRBD1 (6 bases). Trimming cost V 6 bases and J 2 bases, with 11 bases left between them. There are 13 residues in the CDR3. The CDR3 protein is CASRRDTTYEQYF. The CDR3 bases are TGTGCCAGCAGACGGGACACCACCTACGAGCAGTACTTC.

The rearrangement joins TRBV4-3 to TRBJ2-1, with D unresolved. CDR3 length equals 14 residues. V was shortened by 3 bases and J by 5 bases, with 11 bases between the two germline ends. The V gene's germline CDR1 is LGHNA and CDR2 YSLEER. CDR3 residues: CASSHLVTNNEQFF. The DNA of the CDR3 is TGCGCCAGCAGCCACCTGGTTACTAACAATGAGCAGTTCTTC.

The genes are TRBV11-3 and TRBJ1-2, with unresolved D. CDR3 length: 13 residues. Looked up from germline, CDR1 is SGHNT and CDR2 is YENEEA. V gave up 5 bases and J gave up 8 bases, with 15 bases separating them. The CDR3 DNA is TGTGCCAGCAGCCTTCCGAATGGGAGAGGCTACACCTTC. Translating it yields CASSLPNGRGYTF.